The 11 T cell receptor beta chains below come from one sample, sequenced in a study of long-term antiretroviral therapy in people with HIV. Researchers ran immunoSEQ v3.0 at survey level. The repertoire was sequenced with immunoSEQ multiplex PCR; TCRdb's copy has only in-frame clones and lacks some. The data hold around 30,000 clones, with approximately 96% observed a single time. This specimen consisted of unsorted PBMCs, obtained 6.6 years after starting antiretroviral therapy. These receptors all stem from a man aged 25-45 years with HIV.

This chain uses TRBV21-1 with TRBJ1-1. TRBV21-1 is marked as a pseudogene. The CDR3 length is 19 residues. The CDR3 region is CASSKRWTGGRRGGPEAFF. CDR3 sequence (DNA): TGTGCCAGCAGCAAAAGGTGGACGGGCGGTAGGAGGGGGGGACCTGAAGCTTTCTTT.

Written as DNA, the CDR3 is TGTGCCAGCAGTGAATCAGGCGCTAGTGAGCAGTACTTC. Translation: CASSESGASEQYF. The chain is built from TRBV2 and TRBJ2-7; D gene unclear. The V end was cut by 2 bases, the J end by 7 bases, with 12 bases between. The CDR3 has 13 residues. CDR1 is SNHLY and CDR2 is FYNNEI in the germline V gene.

CDR3 coding DNA: TGCGCCAGCAGCTTAGGGATAGGTACCTACGAGCAGTACTTC. Its protein is CASSLGIGTYEQYF. V and J are TRBV5-1 and TRBJ2-7; D is uncertain. Germline V gives CDR1 SGHRS, CDR2 YFSETQ. CDR3 length equals 14 residues. V lost 2 bases and J lost 2, with 11 bases in between.

This chain uses TRBV19 with TRBJ2-3; TRBD1 might be the D (5 bases). The CDR3 is made up of 13 amino acids. Trimming removed 5 bases at V and 5 bases at J, with 11 bases between. Germline loops: CDR1 LNHDA, CDR2 SQIVND (reference sequence). The CDR3: CASSPGAVDTQYF. CDR3 nucleotide sequence: TGTGCCAGTAGTCCTGGGGCGGTAGATACGCAGTATTTT.

V usage is TRBV19 and J usage is TRBJ2-1; 11 positions match TRBD2. Trimming cost V 5 bases and J 8 bases; bases outside gene matches: 8. CDR1 LNHDA and CDR2 SQIVND come from the germline V gene (reference sequence). The CDR3 contains 15 residues. The CDR3 DNA sequence: TGTGCCAGTAGTCCACTAGCGGGAGTCCCCCATGAGCAGTTCTTC. It translates to CASSPLAGVPHEQFF.

V and J are TRBV5-8 and TRBJ2-5; 7 nucleotides align to TRBD2. The CDR3 consists of 14 residues. Losses at the gene ends were 0 bases for V and 1 base for J; bases not matched to a gene: 0. CDR1 and CDR2 from the germline V gene are SGHTS and YDEGEE. The CDR3 DNA reads TGTGCCAGCAGCTTGGGGGGGGGCCAAGAGACCCAGTACTTC. This sequence encodes CASSLGGGQETQYF.

This chain links TRBV2 with TRBJ1-5; maybe TRBD1 (5 bases). V lost 4 bases, J lost 2 bases, and 15 bases lay in between. The V gene's germline CDR1 is SNHLY and CDR2 FYNNEI. There are 16 residues in the CDR3. CDR3: CASSAPGQGGNQPQHF. The DNA for the CDR3 is TGTGCCAGCAGTGCCCCAGGGCAGGGTGGCAATCAGCCCCAGCATTTT. Drawing the rest from reference TRBV2 and TRBJ1-5, the complete variable domain is EPEVTQTPSHQVTQMGQEVILRCVPISNHLYFYWYRQILGQKVEFLVSFYNNEISEKSEIFDDQFSVERPDGSNFTLKIRSTKLEDSAMYFCASSAPGQGGNQPQHFGDGTRLSIL.

In nucleotides, the CDR3 is TGTGCCAGCAGCACTCCTGACAGGGGCAATGAAAAACTGTTTTTT. It encodes CASSTPDRGNEKLFF. The genes are TRBV7-2 and TRBJ1-4, with 8 bases that match TRBD1. This CDR3 contains 15 residues. Trimming at V came to 5 bases and at J to 5 bases, leaving 7 bases not matched to a gene. The germline V gene encodes CDR1 SGHTA and CDR2 FQGNSA.

The chain recombines TRBV18 with TRBJ2-3, with 9 bases matching TRBD2. CDR3 length: 16 amino acids. Germline assignment: CDR1 KGHSH and CDR2 LQKENI. V shed 2 bases, J shed 2 bases, and the junction held 5 bases outside the gene matches. The CDR3 DNA reads TGTGCCAGCTCACCATTGAGCGGGGGGTACACAGATACGCAGTATTTT. It translates to CASSPLSGGYTDTQYF.

V is TRBV7-6 and J is TRBJ1-1; D is perhaps TRBD1 (6 bases). The CDR3 runs to 13 residues. The germline V and J ends were trimmed by 4 bases and 5 bases, with 11 bases remaining between them. Germline lookup yields CDR1 SGHVS and CDR2 FNYEAQ. The CDR3 DNA is TGTGCCAGCAGCTCTACAGGGTTAACTGAAGCTTTCTTT. This gives the protein CASSSTGLTEAFF.

This rearrangement joins TRBV6-1 to TRBJ2-1; possibly TRBD1 for D (5 bases). Trimming left V 0 bases short and J 6 bases short, with 12 bases between. CDR3 length equals 15 residues. Germline V gene lookup returns CDR1 MNHNS and CDR2 SASEGT. CDR3 amino acids: CASSEAWTRSNEQFF. The CDR3 region has the DNA TGTGCCAGCAGTGAAGCGTGGACACGGTCCAATGAGCAGTTCTTC.